This T cell receptor (beta chain) is from a study of early T cells in non-severe SARS-CoV-2 infection. Remarks on this clonotype: Its antigen is still unknown.

Study-level points and caveats: Anti-spike CD8 responses were favored in VDJdb matching, and private and CD4 specificities were missed.

Separate cDNA molecules each had unique molecular identifiers attached to them. TCRdb passed the 5' RACE reads through MiXCR, listing each CDR3 protein once. The sample yields about 77,000 distinct CDR3 sequences, around 16% seen once. Trimming removed 5 bases at V and 2 bases at J, with 13 bases between. Germline V gene lookup returns CDR1 SGHTA and CDR2 FQGNSA. The CDR3 sequence is 15 residues long. The receptor was isolated from an adult who was a healthcare worker with PCR-confirmed SARS-CoV-2 infection or an uninfected control (not recorded which). The chain carries TRBV7-2 and TRBJ1-5; tentatively, D is TRBD1 (6 bases). The source material was whole blood. CDR3 DNA sequence: TGTGCCAGCAGCCCCTTGGGGGGGCGCAATCAGCCCCAGCATTTT. As protein: CASSPLGGRNQPQHF.